One and the same sample provided the 21 T cell receptor beta chains below, sequenced in a study of blood T cell repertoires in COVID-19. The method was immunoSEQ multiplex PCR; TCRdb's version includes in-frame clones alone and lacks a portion of them. The table lists hundreds of thousands of clones, 85% to 90% of them singletons. The sequenced material came from PBMCs or T cells enriched from blood (not recorded which). Receptors originate from a man aged 18 to 29 who had recovered from COVID-19.

This sequence joins TRBV18 and TRBJ2-2; a weak D match, TRBD2 (6 bases). The ends were cut back, 0 bases at V and 2 bases at J, with 13 bases in the middle. The CDR3 spans 17 residues. Germline V lookup: CDR1 KGHSH, CDR2 LQKENI. The CDR3 sequence: CASSPPTGGINTGELFF. Written as DNA, the CDR3 is TGTGCCAGCTCACCACCGACGGGCGGGATAAACACCGGGGAGCTGTTTTTT.

The chain uses TRBV2 and TRBJ1-1, with D tentatively TRBD1 (6 bases). CDR1 and CDR2 (germline): SNHLY, FYNNEI. CDR3 length: 14 amino acids. V lost 5 bases, J lost 1 base, and 11 bases lay in between. The CDR3 DNA reads TGTGCCAGCAGTTCTCAGGGGAGGAACACTGAAGCTTTCTTT. It codes for CASSSQGRNTEAFF.

The chain is built from TRBV10-3 and TRBJ1-3, with 7 bases identical to TRBD1. The CDR3 contains 13 residues. V gave up 8 bases and J gave up 2 bases; unmatched junction bases: 3. Germline assignment: CDR1 ENHRY and CDR2 SYGVKD. CDR3 in amino acids: CAIAQGAGNTIYF. CDR3 sequence (DNA): TGTGCCATCGCTCAGGGGGCTGGAAACACCATATATTTT.

CDR3 DNA: TGTGCCAGCTCGCTCCAGGGGCCTCCGGAATTCTATGGCTACACCTTC. Residues: CASSLQGPPEFYGYTF. This sequence joins TRBV18 and TRBJ1-2; the D gene is possibly TRBD1 (6 bases). Germline V gives CDR1 KGHSH, CDR2 LQKENI. The CDR3 is 16 residues long. V was clipped by 6 bases and J by 4 bases, with 21 bases between them.

V is TRBV10-3 and J is TRBJ1-5, with a weak D call TRBD1 (5 bases). The germline V gene encodes CDR1 ENHRY and CDR2 SYGVKD. This CDR3 has 12 residues. V lost 10 bases and J lost 5, with 12 bases in between. The CDR3 loop reads CATGGTDQPQHF. The CDR3 DNA reads as TGTGCCACCGGGGGGACGGATCAGCCCCAGCATTTT.

The chain uses TRBV6-5 and TRBJ2-7; 7 positions agree with TRBD1. The CDR3 loop spans 12 amino acids. Germline trimming cut 7 bases from V and 5 bases from J; bases unmatched to any gene: 5. Germline assignment: CDR1 MNHEY and CDR2 SVGAGI. The CDR3: CASTGGNNEQYF. CDR3 sequence (DNA): TGTGCCAGCACAGGGGGAAATAACGAGCAGTACTTC.

The rearrangement uses TRBV28 and TRBJ2-7; D might be TRBD1 (5 bases). The CDR3 has 13 amino acids. The germline V gene encodes CDR1 MDHEN and CDR2 SYDVKM. V was shortened by 6 bases and J by 1 base, with 10 bases between the two germline ends. CDR3 DNA: TGTGCCAGCAGGGCAGGGCATTCCTACGAGCAGTACTTC. As protein: CASRAGHSYEQYF. The complete variable domain, with remaining parts taken from reference TRBV28 and TRBJ2-7, reads DVKVTQSSRYLVKRTGEKVFLECVQDMDHENMFWYRQDPGLGLRLIYFSYDVKMKEKGDIPEGYSVSREKKERFSLILESASTNQTSMYLCASRAGHSYEQYFGPGTRLTVT.

The genes are TRBV3-1 (or the pseudogene TRBV3-2) and TRBJ1-5; TRBD1 matches at 9 bases. This CDR3 spans 15 amino acids. Germline trimming cut 3 bases from V and 4 bases from J; bases unmatched to any gene: 4. Germline V gene sequence: CDR1 LGHDT, CDR2 YNNKEL (reference sequence). CDR3 nucleotide sequence: TGTGCCAGCAGCCAGGGGGACAGGGATAATCAGCCCCAGCATTTT. The encoded protein is CASSQGDRDNQPQHF.

CDR3 sequence reads: CASSLDRINEQFF. CDR3 in DNA: TGTGCCAGCAGCCTGGACAGGATCAATGAGCAGTTCTTC. The chain has TRBV12-3 or TRBV12-4 and TRBJ2-1, with 7 bases identical to TRBD1. CDR3 length: 13 residues. Trimming removed 6 bases from V and 6 bases from J; junction bases left unmatched: 5.

This clone showed up just a few times. CDR3 sequence: CASSLEGRGENTGELFF. CDR3 bases: TGCGCCAGCAGCTTGGAAGGCAGGGGGGAGAACACCGGGGAGCTGTTTTTT. The chain is built from TRBV5-1 and TRBJ2-2, with a possible D match to TRBD1 (7 bases). The CDR3 runs to 17 residues. Trimming cost V 0 bases and J 1 base, with 13 bases left between them. The V gene's germline CDR1 is SGHRS and CDR2 YFSETQ.

This rearrangement joins TRBV4-3 to TRBJ2-1; 7 nucleotides match TRBD2. The trim removed 0 bases at V and 12 bases at J, leaving 14 bases unmatched. CDR3 length: 16 amino acids. Per germline, CDR1 LGHNA and CDR2 YSLEER. The CDR3: CASSQDIGTGGALQFF. The CDR3 region has the DNA TGCGCCAGCAGCCAAGATATAGGAACGGGAGGTGCCTTGCAGTTCTTC.

The V gene is TRBV19, the J gene TRBJ2-2; TRBD2 matches 12 bases. J was trimmed by 4 bases and V by 5 bases; bases with no gene match: 8. The CDR3 has 17 amino acids. Germline assignment: CDR1 LNHDA and CDR2 SQIVND (reference sequence). Here the CDR3 reads CASSVTSGRLGTGELFF. The CDR3 DNA follows: TGTGCCAGTAGTGTGACTAGCGGGAGATTAGGCACCGGGGAGCTGTTTTTT.

V usage is TRBV19 and J usage is TRBJ1-4, with unresolved D. The ends were cut back, 5 bases at V and 2 bases at J, with 15 bases in the middle. CDR1 and CDR2 from the germline V gene are LNHDA and SQIVND (reference sequence). The CDR3 covers 16 residues. The CDR3 nucleotides read TGTGCCAGTAGTGAAACCGCCGCCGGGACTAATGAAAAACTGTTTTTT. Amino acid sequence: CASSETAAGTNEKLFF.

The chain recombines TRBV5-8 with TRBJ2-2; D gene uncertain. The CDR3 totals 16 residues. Germline loops: CDR1 SGHTS, CDR2 YDEGEE. Trimming left V 1 base short and J 5 bases short, with 15 bases between. The CDR3 is CASSLRYPLGTGELFF. The CDR3 nucleotides are TGTGCCAGCAGCTTGAGGTACCCTCTCGGGACCGGGGAGCTGTTTTTT. Based on the CDR3 plus reference TRBV5-8 and TRBJ2-2, the full variable domain is EAGVTQSPTHLIKTRGQQATLRCSPISGHTSVYWYQQALGLGLQFLLWYDEGEERNRGNFPPRFSGRQFPNYSSELNVNALELEDSALYLCASSLRYPLGTGELFFGEGSRLTVL.

The V and J genes are TRBV24-1 and TRBJ1-1; the match to TRBD1 covers 7 bases. With 2 bases clipped from V and 11 bases from J, the junction kept 16 bases outside the gene matches. Looked up from germline, CDR1 is KGHDR and CDR2 is SFDVKD. The CDR3 loop spans 16 amino acids. CDR3 nucleotide sequence: TGTGCCACCAGTGATTCGACAACGTTGAGGGGGCAGGGGGCTTTCTTT. As protein: CATSDSTTLRGQGAFF.

The J gene is TRBJ1-1, the V gene TRBV19; D gene unclear. Germline loops: CDR1 LNHDA, CDR2 SQIVND (reference sequence). The CDR3 length is 13 residues. Deletions cut 5 bases from V and 4 bases from J, with 11 bases between. The CDR3 nucleotides read TGTGCCAGTAGTCCTCAGGTTGGCACTGAAGCTTTCTTT. Translating it yields CASSPQVGTEAFF.

This sequence joins TRBV5-1 and TRBJ1-6; TRBD1 agrees at 7 bases. Germline assignment: CDR1 SGHRS and CDR2 YFSETQ. The CDR3 loop spans 15 amino acids. V shed 5 bases, J shed 6 bases, and the junction held 8 bases outside the gene matches. The CDR3 nucleotides are TGCGCCAGCAGGCCCGGACAGGCGTCTAATTCACCCCTCCACTTT. Amino acid sequence: CASRPGQASNSPLHF.

The genes are TRBV10-1 and TRBJ2-4, with TRBD1 identical over 8 bases. The J segment lost 4 bases and the V segment lost 3 bases, leaving 8 bases of the junction unmatched. Germline loops: CDR1 WNHNN, CDR2 SYGVQD (reference sequence). The CDR3 runs 16 residues. This CDR3 is CASSESTGQGKNIQYF. The CDR3 DNA reads TGCGCCAGCAGTGAATCTACCGGACAGGGTAAAAACATTCAGTACTTC.

This clone was recorded only once. The rearrangement joins TRBV10-3 to TRBJ2-1; 8 nucleotides agree with TRBD1. J lost 6 bases, V lost 8 bases, and 9 bases had no gene match. CDR3 length: 14 residues. Germline V gives CDR1 ENHRY, CDR2 SYGVKD. Here the CDR3 DNA reads TGTGCCATCGGGGGACAGGCGAGTACCAATGAGCAGTTCTTC. Its protein is CAIGGQASTNEQFF.

The chain couples TRBV3-1 (or the pseudogene TRBV3-2) to TRBJ2-3; the D is unclear. The CDR3 is 11 residues long. Trimming left V 5 bases short and J 4 bases short, with 4 bases between. Looked up from germline, CDR1 is LGHDT and CDR2 is YNNKEL (reference sequence). CDR3 in amino acids: CASSVADTQYF. The DNA for the CDR3 is TGTGCCAGCAGCGTAGCAGATACGCAGTATTTT.

The chain joins TRBV6-5 to TRBJ2-2, with TRBD1 matching 8 bases. The germline V gene has CDR1 MNHEY and CDR2 SVGAGI. This CDR3 has 14 amino acids. V shed 5 bases and J 8 bases; nucleotides not matched to a gene: 7. CDR3 protein: CASSQGAVVGELFF. CDR3 nucleotides: TGTGCCAGCAGTCAGGGGGCTGTGGTGGGGGAGCTGTTTTTT.